This T cell receptor beta chain derives from a study of blood T cell repertoires in COVID-19. Study-wide context: Samples of COVID-19 (acute and convalescent) were obtained from the United States, Italy and Spain.

Repertoires were generated with immunoSEQ multiplex PCR, while TCRdb's copy carries only in-frame clones and drops some. The table lists over 300,000 clones, around 91% of them singletons. Recruitment covered about two dozen US areas and drew participants whose ages spanned about 18 to 95 years. Germline V gives CDR1 SGHTA, CDR2 FQGNSA. Unmatched junction bases numbered 6, after V lost 5 bases and J lost 5 bases. The CDR3 has 15 residues. V and J are TRBV7-2 and TRBJ2-3, with 11 bases matching TRBD2. The receptor's source is a woman between 40 and 55 years old who had recovered from COVID-19. Sequencing input: PBMCs or T cells enriched from blood (not recorded which). The CDR3 region is CASSQLAGARDTQYF. The CDR3, as DNA: TGTGCCAGCAGCCAACTAGCGGGAGCGCGAGATACGCAGTATTTT.